One sample yielded the 4 T cell receptor beta chains listed below, sequenced in a study of blood T cell repertoires in COVID-19 (TCRdb year 2020). The protocol used for the library was the immunoSEQ multiplex PCR assay. The source is immuneACCESS, and TCRdb retained only in-frame sequences with V and J called. Part of the clones is not carried over; for the studies checked, unresolved V genes explain less than half of this, and the remainder is unexplained. This sample gives roughly 280,000 clones in total; roughly 90% of them show up just once. The ten largest clonotypes hold over 9% of the sample. Material: peripheral blood. The receptors derive from a woman under 40 with COVID-19, enrolled during active disease.

This clone has a single count. The chain is built from TRBV2 and TRBJ2-6; D is possibly TRBD1 (5 bases). V shed 7 bases and J shed 0 bases, with 7 bases lying between them. The CDR3 totals 14 residues. Germline loops: CDR1 SNHLY, CDR2 FYNNEI. The CDR3 region is CASTRGSGANVLTF. CDR3 DNA sequence: TGTGCCAGCACTAGGGGCTCTGGGGCCAACGTCCTGACTTTC.

The chain recombines TRBV5-6 with TRBJ1-4; D might be TRBD1 (6 bases). V was shortened by 0 bases and J by 1 base, with 13 bases between the two germline ends. CDR3 length: 17 residues. The germline V gene has CDR1 SGHDT and CDR2 YYEEEE. The CDR3 protein is CASSLGQGIGTNEKLFF. The CDR3 DNA sequence: TGTGCCAGCAGCTTGGGGCAGGGGATTGGAACTAATGAAAAACTGTTTTTT.

CDR3 nucleotide sequence: TGCGCCAGCAAAGGACTAGCGGGAGCCCCGGGTGAGCAGTTCTTC. It codes for CASKGLAGAPGEQFF. This chain joins TRBV5-1 and TRBJ2-1; 13 bases map to TRBD2. The ends lost 6 bases at V and 9 bases at J; junction bases unmatched: 9. Germline V lookup: CDR1 SGHRS, CDR2 YFSETQ. This CDR3 is 15 amino acids long.

Here the CDR3 reads CASSPLDRGYEQYF. CDR3 DNA: TGTGCCAGCAGTCCCTTGGACAGGGGCTACGAGCAGTACTTC. The rearrangement uses TRBV28 and TRBJ2-7; 9 bases fit TRBD1. The V gene's germline CDR1 is MDHEN and CDR2 SYDVKM. J lost 3 bases, V lost 5 bases, and 5 bases had no gene match. The CDR3 contains 14 residues.